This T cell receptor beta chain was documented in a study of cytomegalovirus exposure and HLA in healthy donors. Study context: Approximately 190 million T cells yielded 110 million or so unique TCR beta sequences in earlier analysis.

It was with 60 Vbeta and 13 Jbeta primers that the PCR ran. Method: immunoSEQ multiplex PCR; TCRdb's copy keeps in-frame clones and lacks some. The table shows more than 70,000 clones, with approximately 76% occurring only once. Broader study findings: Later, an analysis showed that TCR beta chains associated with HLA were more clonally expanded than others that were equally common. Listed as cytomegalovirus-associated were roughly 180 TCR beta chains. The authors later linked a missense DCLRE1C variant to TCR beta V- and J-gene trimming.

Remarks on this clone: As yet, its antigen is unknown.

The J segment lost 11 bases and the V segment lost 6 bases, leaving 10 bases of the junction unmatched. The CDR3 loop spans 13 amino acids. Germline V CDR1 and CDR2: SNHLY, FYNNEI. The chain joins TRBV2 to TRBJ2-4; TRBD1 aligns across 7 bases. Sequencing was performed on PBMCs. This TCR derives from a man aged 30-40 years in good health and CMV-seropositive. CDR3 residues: CASRRGRYSLQYF. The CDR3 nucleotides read TGTGCCAGCAGGAGGGGGCGGTACAGCCTTCAGTACTTC.